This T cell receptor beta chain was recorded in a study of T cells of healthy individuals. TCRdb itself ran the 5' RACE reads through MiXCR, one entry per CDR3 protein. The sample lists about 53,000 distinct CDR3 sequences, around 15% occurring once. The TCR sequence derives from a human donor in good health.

The CDR3 DNA follows: TGTGCCAGCAGTTACACAATAAACACCGGGACAGGGGGCCGCAATCAGCCCCAGCATTTT. Its translation is CASSYTINTGTGGRNQPQHF. This chain links TRBV6-2 or TRBV6-3 with TRBJ1-5; TRBD1 aligns across 12 bases. Trimming at V came to 2 bases and at J to 2 bases, leaving 13 bases not matched to a gene. There are 20 residues in the CDR3. Per the germline V gene, CDR1 is MNHEY and CDR2 is SVGEGT.